This T cell receptor (beta chain) came from a study of patients and donors after allogeneic stem cell transplantation. Each CDR3 protein gets one entry after TCRdb re-called the RT-PCR reads with MiXCR. The repertoire holds about 960,000 distinct CDR3 sequences, 18% seen once, with 6% in the top ten. Germline values: CDR1 DFQATT, CDR2 SNEGSKA (reference sequence). V dropped 5 bases and J dropped 3; count of bases not matched to a gene: 15. CDR3 length: 18 residues. This clonotype was seen a few times. This clonotype was obtained from a human donor who was either an allogeneic HSCT recipient or a stem cell or donor lymphocyte infusion donor (not recorded which). It is not recorded whose cells these are; they may come from a transplant donor. Material: blood, either unsorted or a sorted T cell fraction (not recorded which). The rearrangement links TRBV20-1 to TRBJ2-3, with 12 nucleotides matching TRBD2. The CDR3 coding sequence is TGCAGTGCTCGGAAGTGGGGGCTAGCGGGGGGGCGGACAGATACGCAGTATTTT. It encodes CSARKWGLAGGRTDTQYF.